One and the same sample provided the 10 T cell receptor beta chains below, sequenced in a study of blood T cell repertoires in COVID-19. Using immunoSEQ multiplex PCR, the repertoire was profiled, and TCRdb retains in-frame clones only, with some absent. The repertoire holds about 150,000 clones, with roughly four fifths as singletons. The sample taken for sequencing was peripheral blood. These receptor sequences come from a woman aged 80 or over with acute or convalescent COVID-19.

The V gene is TRBV25-1, the J gene TRBJ2-5; 8 bases fit TRBD1. Per the germline V gene, CDR1 is MGHDK and CDR2 is SYGVNS. J was trimmed by 5 bases and V by 5 bases; bases with no gene match: 10. CDR3 length: 15 amino acids. In nucleotides, the CDR3 is TGTGCCAGCAGTAAAGGACAGGGCCCTGGGGAGACCCAGTACTTC. Amino acids: CASSKGQGPGETQYF.

A note on this clone: One end of the junction varies from germline; a read error may be responsible. V and J are TRBV7-2 and TRBJ1-2, with 7 nucleotides matching TRBD1. Per the germline V gene, CDR1 is SGHTA and CDR2 is FQGNSA. The CDR3 is 13 amino acids. CDR3 nucleotide sequence: TGTGCCAGCAGCTTACCCCAGGGACAGTTGGACGACTTC. Its translation is CASSLPQGQLDDF.

The genes are TRBV6-1 and TRBJ2-1; 8 nucleotides line up with TRBD1. This CDR3 has 15 residues. V gave up 2 bases and J gave up 7 bases; unmatched junction bases: 7. Per the germline V gene, CDR1 is MNHNS and CDR2 is SASEGT. The CDR3 is CASSEWGQVTNEQFF. CDR3 sequence (DNA): TGTGCCAGCAGTGAATGGGGACAGGTAACGAATGAGCAGTTCTTC.

This rearrangement joins TRBV9 to TRBJ1-2; the D is unclear. The V end lost 0 bases, the J end lost 3 bases, and 6 bases lay between the germline ends. Germline CDR1 SGDLS, CDR2 YYNGEE. CDR3 length: 13 amino acids. CDR3 nucleotides: TGTGCCAGCAGCGTAGTCACAGACTATGGCTACACCTTC. As protein: CASSVVTDYGYTF.

This chain uses TRBV9 with TRBJ2-5; perhaps TRBD1 as D (6 bases). The CDR3 contains 13 residues. The germline gives CDR1 SGDLS, CDR2 YYNGEE. Trimming took off 0 bases at V and 6 bases at J, with 9 bases between the two ends. CDR3 in amino acids: CASSVGGPQTQYF. CDR3 DNA sequence: TGTGCCAGCAGCGTAGGGGGGCCGCAGACCCAGTACTTC.

The count of this clone is one. The chain uses TRBV10-3 and TRBJ2-5; 12 bases map to TRBD2. Germline V lookup: CDR1 ENHRY, CDR2 SYGVKD. V shed 9 bases, J shed 1 base, and the junction held 3 bases outside the gene matches. This CDR3 has 14 amino acids. In DNA, the CDR3 is TGTGCCATGGCTAGCGGGAGGGCCCAAGAGACCCAGTACTTC. It specifies CAMASGRAQETQYF.

The chain joins TRBV11-2 to TRBJ2-5; 9 nucleotides match TRBD2. The CDR3 is 16 amino acids. Germline V lookup: CDR1 SGHAT, CDR2 FQNNGV. The V gene end was trimmed by 5 bases and the J gene end by 4 bases; junction bases not matched to a gene: 11. CDR3 residues: CASSPDSGTSRETQYF. The CDR3 DNA is TGTGCCAGCAGCCCCGATTCCGGGACTAGCAGAGAGACCCAGTACTTC.

This chain uses TRBV4-3 with TRBJ1-2, with D perhaps matching TRBD1 (6 bases). The CDR3 contains 14 residues. Trimming took off 0 bases at V and 4 bases at J, with 9 bases between the two ends. Germline CDR1 reads LGHNA; CDR2 reads YSLEER. The CDR3: CASSQDDRSYGYTF. CDR3 bases: TGCGCCAGCAGCCAAGACGACAGGTCCTATGGCTACACCTTC.

The V call is TRBV7-2, the J call TRBJ2-1; TRBD2 matches 7 bases. V gave up 3 bases and J gave up 2 bases; unmatched junction bases: 4. Per germline, CDR1 SGHTA and CDR2 FQGNSA. The CDR3 runs 15 residues. Written as DNA, the CDR3 is TGTGCCAGCAGCTTGACCGGGACTACCTACAATGAGCAGTTCTTC. Translation gives CASSLTGTTYNEQFF.

This sequence joins TRBV21-1 and TRBJ2-7; the D call of TRBD2 is as the table states it, not checked on the DNA. TRBV21-1 is noted as a pseudogene. CDR3 size: 15 residues. CDR3 DNA: TGTGCCAGCATTCAATCCCGGACTGTGGAGTACGAGCAGTACTTC. Translated: CASIQSRTVEYEQYF.